Listed below are T cell receptor beta chains from one sample, sequenced in a study of T cell changes during pregnancy in multiple sclerosis. Profiled with immunoSEQ multiplex PCR; TCRdb holds only in-frame clones, not every one. Among around 85,000 clones listed, approximately 91% were seen once. The source material was PBMCs, sampled in the first trimester of pregnancy. The receptor source for this set is a female donor in good health, serving as a control in a pregnancy study. Some clones in this sample may be carry-over from other donors' samples. Both conserved end residues are part of each CDR3. D genes are given only for firm matches. Some rows have no size entry. The others give once, few or many, or a class for an expanded clone.

NA,TRBV29-1,13,NA,TRBJ2-7,CSVAQISSYEQYF,TGCAGCGTTGCACAGATTAGCTCCTACGAGCAGTACTTC
NA,TRBV5-1,14,TRBD1,TRBJ2-7,CASSLGTGTYEQYF,TGCGCCAGCAGCTTGGGGACAGGCACCTACGAGCAGTACTTC
NA,TRBV9,14,NA,TRBJ2-7,CASSPQDSSYEQYF,TGTGCCAGCAGCCCCCAGGACAGCTCCTACGAGCAGTACTTC
NA,TRBV27,11,NA,TRBJ2-7,CASGRVHEQYF,TGTGCCAGCGGCAGGGTGCACGAGCAGTACTTC
NA,TRBV2,13,NA,TRBJ2-7,CASSTQGQYEQYF,TGTGCCAGCAGTACACAGGGCCAATACGAGCAGTACTTC
NA,TRBV18,14,NA,TRBJ2-5,CASSPRYGKETQYF,TGTGCCAGCTCACCAAGGTACGGGAAAGAGACCCAGTACTTC
NA,TRBV5-4,14,NA,TRBJ2-3,CASSSGLIKDTQYF,TGTGCCAGCAGCTCCGGACTAATTAAAGATACGCAGTATTTT
NA,TRBV2,16,NA,TRBJ2-5,CASSEPPLRERETQYF,TGTGCCAGCAGTGAACCCCCGCTTAGGGAGAGGGAGACCCAGTACTTC
NA,TRBV29-1,17,TRBD2,TRBJ2-5,CSVDGLAGGVLRETQYF,TGCAGCGTTGATGGACTAGCGGGGGGAGTCTTGCGAGAGACCCAGTACTTC
NA,TRBV6-6,13,NA,TRBJ1-3,CASSSNRGDTIYF,TGTGCCAGCAGTTCAAATCGGGGGGACACCATATATTTT
NA,TRBV2,14,TRBD2,TRBJ2-3,CASRTSGGADTQYF,TGTGCCAGCAGAACTAGCGGGGGGGCAGATACGCAGTATTTT
NA,TRBV11-2,15,TRBD2,TRBJ2-1,CASSPLAGGPGEQFF,TGTGCCAGCAGCCCGCTAGCGGGAGGGCCCGGTGAGCAGTTCTTC
NA,TRBV27,15,NA,TRBJ2-3,CASSSFSTSTDTQYF,TGTGCCAGCAGTTCCTTTTCAACAAGCACAGATACGCAGTATTTT
NA,TRBV9,14,NA,TRBJ2-7,CASSVSGVSYEQYF,TGTGCCAGCAGCGTATCAGGGGTCTCCTACGAGCAGTACTTC
NA,TRBV30,17,NA,TRBJ2-7,CAWSVQLGARYSGEQYF,TGTGCCTGGAGTGTACAATTGGGCGCCCGGTATTCAGGCGAGCAGTACTTC
NA,TRBV29-1,15,TRBD2,TRBJ2-5,CSVTDVAGGPETQYF,TGCAGCGTTACAGATGTAGCGGGGGGGCCGGAGACCCAGTACTTC
NA,TRBV28,17,TRBD1,TRBJ2-6,CASSPDRGYDGANVLTF,TGTGCCAGCAGTCCGGACAGGGGGTACGATGGGGCCAACGTCCTGACTTTC
NA,TRBV4-1,13,NA,TRBJ2-5,CASSLAGKETQYF,TGCGCCAGCAGCCTTGCAGGGAAAGAGACCCAGTACTTC
NA,TRBV2,17,TRBD2,TRBJ2-7,CASKEWVAGPPSYEQYF,TGTGCCAGCAAAGAGTGGGTAGCGGGGCCCCCTTCCTACGAGCAGTACTTC
NA,TRBV19,15,NA,TRBJ2-3,CASSIAPAGTDTQYF,TGTGCCAGTAGTATAGCCCCGGCGGGGACAGATACGCAGTATTTT
NA,TRBV4-2,14,TRBD1,TRBJ2-5,CASSLTGDAETQYF,TGTGCCAGCAGCTTGACAGGGGACGCGGAGACCCAGTACTTC
NA,TRBV5-5,14,NA,TRBJ1-1,CASTWGRVDTEAFF,TGTGCCAGCACCTGGGGGAGGGTGGACACTGAAGCTTTCTTT
NA,TRBV28,14,TRBD1,TRBJ1-2,CASSIRTGVGGYTF,TGTGCCAGCAGTATCCGGACAGGAGTCGGTGGCTACACCTTC
once,TRBV7-8,14,TRBD2,TRBJ2-7,CASSVERGSYEQYF,TGTGCCAGCAGTGTCGAGCGGGGCTCCTACGAGCAGTACTTC
NA,TRBV6-6,11,NA,TRBJ1-2,CASSLNYGYTF,TGTGCCAGCAGCCTAAACTATGGCTACACCTTC
once,TRBV2,21,NA,TRBJ1-6,CASRPPTPGFGSGDYNSPLHF,TGTGCCAGCAGACCTCCTACCCCGGGATTCGGTTCCGGCGACTATAATTCACCCCTCCACTTT
once,TRBV4-1,15,NA,TRBJ1-2,CASSPIPDSRGGYTF,TGCGCCAGCAGCCCTATTCCCGACAGTCGGGGGGGCTACACCTTC
NA,TRBV6-1,15,TRBD2,TRBJ2-3,CASSEGPLAGDTQYF,TGTGCCAGCAGTGAAGGACCGCTAGCGGGGGATACGCAGTATTTT
NA,TRBV9,13,NA,TRBJ2-1,CASSGPRLNEQFF,TGTGCCAGCAGCGGCCCCAGACTCAATGAGCAGTTCTTC
NA,TRBV28,12,NA,TRBJ1-2,CASRSTGLGYTF,TGTGCCAGCCGATCTACGGGGTTAGGCTACACCTTC
NA,TRBV14,14,TRBD1,TRBJ1-4,CASSPRQGGEKLFF,TGTGCCAGCAGCCCAAGACAGGGTGGAGAAAAACTGTTTTTT
NA,TRBV9,16,NA,TRBJ1-4,CASSPRQIGANEKLFF,TGTGCCAGCAGCCCCCGCCAGATAGGAGCTAATGAAAAACTGTTTTTT
NA,TRBV5-1,13,NA,TRBJ1-2,CASSRGGLGGYTF,TGCGCCAGCAGCCGGGGGGGGTTAGGTGGCTACACCTTC
NA,TRBV19,15,NA,TRBJ2-1,CASSSTGLLYNEQFF,TGTGCCAGTAGTTCCACCGGACTACTTTACAATGAGCAGTTCTTC
NA,TRBV27,14,TRBD1,TRBJ2-2,CASSPTGVPGELFF,TGTGCCAGCAGTCCCACAGGGGTCCCCGGGGAGCTGTTTTTT
NA,TRBV4-2,16,TRBD1,TRBJ2-3,CASSERQGAGTDTQYF,TGTGCCAGCAGCGAACGACAGGGGGCGGGCACAGATACGCAGTATTTT
once,TRBV6-1,15,NA,TRBJ2-6,CASSDRSSGANVLTF,TGTGCCAGCAGCGACAGATCCTCTGGGGCCAACGTCCTGACTTTC
NA,TRBV27,16,TRBD2,TRBJ2-7,CASSLSVTSGTDEQYF,TGTGCCAGCAGTTTATCGGTGACTAGCGGGACGGACGAGCAGTACTTC
NA,TRBV13,16,TRBD2,TRBJ2-1,CASSFLGLAGVSEQFF,TGTGCCAGCAGCTTCCTGGGACTAGCGGGAGTGAGTGAGCAGTTCTTC
NA,TRBV6-5,15,NA,TRBJ1-2,CASSYSTTPGLGYTF,TGTGCCAGCAGTTACTCGACGACACCGGGGTTAGGCTACACCTTC
NA,TRBV9,16,TRBD2,TRBJ2-2,CASSVGGLADTGELFF,TGTGCCAGCAGCGTAGGAGGACTAGCGGACACCGGGGAGCTGTTTTTT
NA,TRBV4-1,15,NA,TRBJ2-3,CASSLGLGDTDTQYF,TGCGCCAGCAGCCTGGGACTGGGGGACACAGATACGCAGTATTTT
NA,TRBV28,13,NA,TRBJ1-5,CASSFEGDQPQHF,TGTGCCAGCAGTTTCGAGGGGGATCAGCCCCAGCATTTT
NA,TRBV11-2,14,NA,TRBJ1-6,CASSLAGGGSPLHF,TGTGCCAGCAGCTTAGCCGGTGGAGGTTCACCCCTCCACTTT
NA,TRBV2,14,TRBD2,TRBJ2-2,CASRRAGGPGELFF,TGTGCCAGCAGGAGGGCGGGGGGGCCCGGGGAGCTGTTTTTT
NA,TRBV12-2,17,NA,TRBJ1-1,CASRSPGRGGVNTEAFF,TGTGCAAGTCGCTCCCCTGGACGAGGAGGCGTGAACACTGAAGCTTTCTTT
NA,TRBV28,12,NA,TRBJ2-2,CASSLPAGELFF,TGTGCCAGCAGTTTACCAGCCGGGGAGCTGTTTTTT
NA,TRBV21-1,17,NA,TRBJ2-7,CASSKHRGQGDSYEQYF,TGTGCCAGCAGCAAACATAGGGGACAGGGGGATTCCTACGAGCAGTACTTC
NA,TRBV19,15,NA,TRBJ1-1,CASSSQGVQNTEAFF,TGTGCCAGTAGTAGTCAGGGCGTACAGAACACTGAAGCTTTCTTT
NA,TRBV29-1,14,NA,TRBJ1-5,CSVATDYSNQPQHF,TGCAGCGTTGCGACAGATTATAGCAATCAGCCCCAGCATTTT
NA,TRBV5-4,14,TRBD1,TRBJ2-1,CASSLGQGKDEQFF,TGTGCCAGCAGCTTGGGACAGGGTAAAGATGAGCAGTTCTTC
NA,TRBV28,15,TRBD2,TRBJ2-2,CASSLALAGTGELFF,TGTGCCAGCAGTTTAGCACTAGCGGGGACTGGGGAGCTGTTTTTT
NA,TRBV28,16,TRBD1,TRBJ1-5,CASSPQQGGNNQPQHF,TGTGCCAGCAGCCCCCAACAGGGGGGGAACAATCAGCCCCAGCATTTT
NA,TRBV11-2,14,TRBD2,TRBJ2-5,CASSAGGAPETQYF,TGTGCCAGCAGTGCGGGGGGGGCCCCAGAGACCCAGTACTTC
NA,TRBV5-1,14,NA,TRBJ1-1,CASSLRLTNTEAFF,TGCGCCAGCAGCTTGAGACTCACGAACACTGAAGCTTTCTTT
NA,TRBV7-9,16,TRBD2,TRBJ2-1,CASSPLALAGYNEQFF,TGTGCCAGCAGCCCCCTCGCACTAGCGGGGTACAATGAGCAGTTCTTC
NA,TRBV30,17,NA,TRBJ2-3,CAWSSPFGDSPLDTQYF,TGTGCCTGGAGTTCACCTTTCGGGGACTCTCCCCTAGATACGCAGTATTTT
NA,TRBV27,15,TRBD2,TRBJ2-5,CASSPLGLARETQYF,TGTGCCAGCAGTCCATTGGGACTAGCGAGGGAGACCCAGTACTTC